This TCR beta chain originates from a study of metastatic and nonmetastatic thyroid tumors. Overall study: Patients with malignant and benign thyroid disease provided blood and tumor or nodule tissue, whose repertoires were compared. Study-level points and caveats: Malignant thyroid tumors reportedly had TCR beta diversity that was significantly higher than in benign nodules, in blood and tumor.

TCRdb used MiXCR to call clones anew from the PCR reads. The data show about 7,000 clones, 18% seen once. Thyroid surgery was performed in patients who had received no treatment beforehand. To note about this clone: No antigen is known for it.

The CDR3 extends over 17 amino acids. Trimming at V came to 3 bases and at J to 5 bases, leaving 10 bases not matched to a gene. Germline values: CDR1 SGHRS, CDR2 YFSETQ. This clonotype was obtained from a male donor with papillary thyroid cancer or a benign thyroid nodule (not recorded which). Some clones in this sample may be carry-over from other donors' samples. The sample was adjacent normal tissue. J is TRBJ2-7 and V is TRBV5-1, with 14 bases identical to TRBD2. In DNA, the CDR3 is TGCGCCAGCAGCTCCCAGACTAGCGGGAGGGCCGTTAACGAGCAGTACTTC. Translating it yields CASSSQTSGRAVNEQYF.